The T cell receptor (beta chain) described here comes from a study of blood T cell repertoires in COVID-19. The overall study: Acute-phase and convalescent COVID-19 samples originated in the United States, Italy and Spain.

TCRdb's table, derived via immunoSEQ multiplex PCR, lists solely in-frame clones and lacks some. The repertoire holds about 250,000 clones, with more than 75% as singletons. It was during active infection that Seattle patients were enrolled and then longitudinally followed. The CDR3 spans 16 residues. Trimming left V 3 bases short and J 5 bases short, with 18 bases between. Germline V lookup: CDR1 MRHNA, CDR2 SNTAGT. This sequence originates from a woman older than 75 with COVID-19, enrolled during active disease. The sample consisted of peripheral blood. The chain recombines TRBV6-4 with TRBJ2-3, with D perhaps TRBD2 (7 bases). CDR3 loop: CASSENARGAGDTQYF. CDR3 nucleotide sequence: TGTGCCAGCAGTGAAAATGCTCGGGGGGCTGGAGATACGCAGTATTTT.